There are a few counts of the clone carrying this T cell receptor (beta chain). Its antigen remains unidentified. This sample was taken from a study of T-cell memory formation after mild COVID-19. Study results and caveats: CD4+ contracting clones were mainly CM and EM; CD8+ ones, EMRA.

TCRdb re-derived calls from the 5' RACE reads in MiXCR, one entry per CDR3 protein. The sample carries a few hundred thousand distinct CDR3 sequences, approximately 25% recorded once. Trimming stripped 4 bases from V and 4 bases from J, with 8 bases between. The germline gives CDR1 MNHEY, CDR2 SVGAGI. The length of the CDR3 is 13 residues. The sequenced sample was PBMCs or a T cell subset sorted from them (not recorded which). This receptor was taken from an adult woman who had mild COVID-19 (a few samples of this study predate the infection). Cell type and time point are not known. The chain has TRBV6-5 and TRBJ1-5, with unresolved D. CDR3 coding DNA: TGTGCCAGCAGTTTCAGAGGGAATCAGCCCCAGCATTTT. Protein sequence: CASSFRGNQPQHF.